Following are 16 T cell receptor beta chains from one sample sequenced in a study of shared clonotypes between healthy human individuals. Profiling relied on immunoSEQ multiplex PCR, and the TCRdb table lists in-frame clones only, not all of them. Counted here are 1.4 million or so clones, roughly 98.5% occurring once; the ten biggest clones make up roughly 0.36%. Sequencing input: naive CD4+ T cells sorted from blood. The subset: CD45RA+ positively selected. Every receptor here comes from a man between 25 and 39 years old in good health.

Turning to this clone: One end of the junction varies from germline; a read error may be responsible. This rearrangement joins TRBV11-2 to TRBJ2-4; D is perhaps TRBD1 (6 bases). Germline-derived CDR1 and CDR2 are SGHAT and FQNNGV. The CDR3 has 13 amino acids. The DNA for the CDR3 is TGTGCCAGCAGCTTAGACCGAGGACAGATTCGGGACTTC. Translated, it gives CASSLDRGQIRDF.

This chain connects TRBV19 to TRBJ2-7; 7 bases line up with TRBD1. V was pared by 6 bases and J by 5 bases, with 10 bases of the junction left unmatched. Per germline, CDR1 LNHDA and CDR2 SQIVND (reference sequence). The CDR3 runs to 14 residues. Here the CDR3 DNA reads TGTGCCAGTAGCCCCGACAGGGTTCGCGACGAGCAGTACTTC. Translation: CASSPDRVRDEQYF.

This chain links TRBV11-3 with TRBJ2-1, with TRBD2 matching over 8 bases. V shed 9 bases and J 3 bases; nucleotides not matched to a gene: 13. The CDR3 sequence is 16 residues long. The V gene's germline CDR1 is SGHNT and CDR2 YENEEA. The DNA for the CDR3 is TGTGCCAGTGCCCTTAGCGGGAACCCTTTCTACAATGAGCAGTTCTTC. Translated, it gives CASALSGNPFYNEQFF. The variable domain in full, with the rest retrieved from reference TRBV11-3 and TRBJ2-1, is EAGVVQSPRYKIIEKKQPVAFWCNPISGHNTLYWYLQNLGQGPELLIRYENEEAVDDSQLPKDRFSAERLKGVDSTLKIQPAELGDSAVYLCASALSGNPFYNEQFFGPGTRLTVL.

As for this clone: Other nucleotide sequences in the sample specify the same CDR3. CDR3 region: CATSRGGYNEQFF. As DNA, the CDR3 is TGTGCCACCAGCCGGGGGGGTTACAATGAGCAGTTCTTC. The V call is TRBV15, the J call TRBJ2-1; TRBD2 aligns across 8 bases. CDR3 length: 13 residues. Germline V gene sequence: CDR1 LNHNV, CDR2 YYDKDF (reference sequence). The V and J ends lost 5 bases and 4 bases, in that order; junction bases with no gene match: 1.

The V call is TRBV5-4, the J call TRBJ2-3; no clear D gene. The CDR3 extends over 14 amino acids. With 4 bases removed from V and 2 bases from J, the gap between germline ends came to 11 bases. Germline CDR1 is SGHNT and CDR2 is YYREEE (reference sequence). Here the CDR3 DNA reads TGTGCCAGCAGCGCCCGACCCGCCACAGATACGCAGTATTTT. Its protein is CASSARPATDTQYF. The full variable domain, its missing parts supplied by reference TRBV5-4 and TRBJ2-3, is ETGVTQSPTHLIKTRGQQVTLRCSSQSGHNTVSWYQQALGQGPQFIFQYYREEENGRGNFPPRFSGLQFPNYSSELNVNALELDDSALYLCASSARPATDTQYFGPGTRLTVL.

The chain's CDR3 is CASSQDFRNYNEQFF. The CDR3 DNA reads as TGCGCCAGCAGCCAAGATTTCAGGAATTACAATGAGCAGTTCTTC. This sequence joins TRBV4-3 and TRBJ2-1; D gene uncertain. The CDR3 runs 15 residues. Germline CDR1 LGHNA, CDR2 YSLEER. V dropped 0 bases and J dropped 4 bases, with 10 bases sitting between them.

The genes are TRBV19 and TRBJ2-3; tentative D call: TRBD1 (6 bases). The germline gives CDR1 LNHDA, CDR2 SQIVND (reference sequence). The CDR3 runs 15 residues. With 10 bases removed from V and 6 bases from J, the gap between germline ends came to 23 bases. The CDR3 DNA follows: TGTGCCACCGCCCCCCGTAGCGCTAGGGGGGATACGCAGTATTTT. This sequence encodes CATAPRSARGDTQYF.

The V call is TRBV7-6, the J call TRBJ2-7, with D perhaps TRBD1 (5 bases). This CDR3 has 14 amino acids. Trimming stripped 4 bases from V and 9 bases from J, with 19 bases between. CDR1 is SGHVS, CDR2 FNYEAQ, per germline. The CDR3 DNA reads TGTGCCAGCAGCTCCCAGAGCCTCCAGGGTCTGCAGTACTTC. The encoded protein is CASSSQSLQGLQYF.

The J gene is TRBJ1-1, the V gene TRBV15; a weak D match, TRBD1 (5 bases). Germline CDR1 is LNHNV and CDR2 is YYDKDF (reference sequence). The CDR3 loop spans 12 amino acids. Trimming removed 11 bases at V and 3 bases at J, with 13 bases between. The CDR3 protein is CAPRGGDTEAFF. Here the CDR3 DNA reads TGTGCCCCGAGGGGCGGGGACACTGAAGCTTTCTTT.

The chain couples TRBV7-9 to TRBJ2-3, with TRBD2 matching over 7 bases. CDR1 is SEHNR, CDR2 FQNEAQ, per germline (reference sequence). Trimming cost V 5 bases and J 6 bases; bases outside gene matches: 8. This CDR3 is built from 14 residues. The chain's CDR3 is CASSPMTSHDTQYF. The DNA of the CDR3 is TGTGCCAGCAGCCCGATGACTAGCCACGATACGCAGTATTTT. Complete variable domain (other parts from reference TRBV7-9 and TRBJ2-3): DTGVSQNPRHKITKRGQNVTFRCDPISEHNRLYWYRQTLGQGPEFLTYFQNEAQLEKSRLLSDRFSAERPKGSFSTLEIQRTEQGDSAMYLCASSPMTSHDTQYFGPGTRLTVL.

CDR3 sequence reads: CASSPRERGLKNIQYF. CDR3 in DNA: TGCGCCAGCAGCCCACGGGAGCGTGGACTCAAAAACATTCAGTACTTC. V usage is TRBV4-3 and J usage is TRBJ2-4; tentatively, D is TRBD2 (6 bases). The germline CDR1 and CDR2 sequences are LGHNA and YSLEER. Trimming shortened V by 4 bases and J by 3 bases, and 16 bases separated the two germline ends. There are 16 residues in the CDR3.

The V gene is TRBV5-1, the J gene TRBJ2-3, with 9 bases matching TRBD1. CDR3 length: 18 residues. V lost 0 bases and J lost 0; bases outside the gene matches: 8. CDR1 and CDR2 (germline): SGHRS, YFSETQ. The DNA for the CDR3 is TGCGCCAGCAGCTTGGCACCGGTCGGGACAGGGAGCACAGATACGCAGTATTTT. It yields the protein CASSLAPVGTGSTDTQYF.

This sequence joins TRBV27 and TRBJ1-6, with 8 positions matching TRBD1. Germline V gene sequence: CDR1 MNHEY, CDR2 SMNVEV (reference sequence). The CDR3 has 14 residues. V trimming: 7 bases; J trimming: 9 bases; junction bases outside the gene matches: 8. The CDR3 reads CASTQGAISSPLHF. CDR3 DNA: TGTGCCAGCACTCAGGGGGCGATTTCTTCACCCCTCCACTTT.

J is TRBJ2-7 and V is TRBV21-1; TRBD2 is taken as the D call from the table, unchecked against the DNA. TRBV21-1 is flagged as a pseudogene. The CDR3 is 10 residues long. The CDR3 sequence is CASSCYEQYF. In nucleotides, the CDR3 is TGTGCCAGTTCTTGCTACGAGCAGTACTTC.

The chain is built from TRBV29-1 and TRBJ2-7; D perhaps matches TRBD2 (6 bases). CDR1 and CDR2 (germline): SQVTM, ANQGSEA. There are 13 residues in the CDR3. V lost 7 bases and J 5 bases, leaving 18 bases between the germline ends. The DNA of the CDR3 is TGCAGCGCCGTCGGTTGGGCTAGCGACGAGCAGTACTTC. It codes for CSAVGWASDEQYF.

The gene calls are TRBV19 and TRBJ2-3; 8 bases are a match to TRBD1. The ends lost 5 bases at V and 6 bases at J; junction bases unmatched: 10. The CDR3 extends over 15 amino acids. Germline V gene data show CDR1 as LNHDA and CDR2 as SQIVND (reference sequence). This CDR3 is CASSLRTGWGDTQYF. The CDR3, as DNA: TGTGCCAGTAGTCTGCGGACAGGGTGGGGTGATACGCAGTATTTT.